The sequence of this TCR beta chain was determined in a study of blood T cell repertoires in COVID-19. About the study: Donors in the United States, Italy and Spain gave samples during acute or convalescent COVID-19. The cDNA or gDNA used as material had been derived from T cells, B-cell-depleted T cells, or PBMCs.

This CDR3 comprises 15 residues. The V gene lost 3 bases and the J gene lost 4 bases, with 13 bases spanning the gap. Looked up from germline, CDR1 is LGHDT and CDR2 is YNNKEL (reference sequence). Per the study methods: Reference gene primer amplification gave estimated nucleated cell counts. Data came from immunoSEQ multiplex PCR; TCRdb stores just in-frame clones and leaves some out. From that table come the V and J calls and clone size; the DNA was used to work out D and trimming. The sample yields roughly 250,000 clones, approximately 87% seen once. Seattle patient enrollment occurred during active infection, with longitudinal follow-up thereafter.

Sequencing was performed on peripheral blood. The chain carries TRBV3-1 (or the pseudogene TRBV3-2) and TRBJ1-3; D is unclear. The clonotype comes from a woman aged 30 to 39 with COVID-19, enrolled during active disease. DNA for the CDR3: TGTGCCAGCAGCCATCATCTGGGCGGGGGAAACACCATATATTTT. Translated: CASSHHLGGGNTIYF.